The clone carrying this T cell receptor beta chain has just one count. Other DNA sequences in this sample translate to the same CDR3. This sample stems from a study of shared clonotypes between healthy human individuals. Germline assignment: CDR1 MNHEY and CDR2 SVGAGI. V gave up 5 bases and J gave up 1 base, with 8 bases separating them. CDR3 length equals 13 residues. Assay: immunoSEQ multiplex PCR; the TCRdb copy retains only in-frame clones and omits some. There are around 1.5 million clones in the sample; 98% occur only once, and about 0.45% lies in the top ten. The chain uses TRBV6-5 and TRBJ1-1, with D unclear. Sequenced material: naive CD4+ T cells sorted from blood. Described subset: CD45RA+ positively selected. The receptor's source is a man younger than 40 in good health. CDR3 loop: CASSLLGNTEAFF. The CDR3 DNA follows: TGTGCCAGCAGTCTGTTGGGGAACACTGAAGCTTTCTTT.